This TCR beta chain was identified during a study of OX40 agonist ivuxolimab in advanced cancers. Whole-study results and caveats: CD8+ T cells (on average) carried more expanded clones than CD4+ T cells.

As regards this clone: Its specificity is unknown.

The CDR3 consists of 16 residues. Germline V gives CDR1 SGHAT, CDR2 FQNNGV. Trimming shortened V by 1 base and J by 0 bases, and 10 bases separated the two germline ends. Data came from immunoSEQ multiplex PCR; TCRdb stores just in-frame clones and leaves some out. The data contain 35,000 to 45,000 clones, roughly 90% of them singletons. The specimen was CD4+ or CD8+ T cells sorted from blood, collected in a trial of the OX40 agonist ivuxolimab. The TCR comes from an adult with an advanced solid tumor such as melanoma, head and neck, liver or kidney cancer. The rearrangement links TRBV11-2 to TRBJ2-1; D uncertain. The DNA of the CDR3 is TGTGCCAGCAGCTTAGTAAGGCTAAGCTCCTACAATGAGCAGTTCTTC. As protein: CASSLVRLSSYNEQFF.